These T cell receptor beta chains were read from a single sample in a study of radiotherapy plus CTLA-4 blockade in lung cancer. This table comes from immunoSEQ multiplex PCR, and its TCRdb copy is limited to in-frame clones, with some not included. This sample has approximately 48,000 clones, with just under 85% found just once. The sequenced sample was peripheral blood, obtained from a patient treated with radiotherapy plus ipilimumab. Every receptor here comes from a human donor with non-small cell lung cancer whose response to radiotherapy plus ipilimumab could not be evaluated. CDR3s include the opening cysteine and the closing phenylalanine or tryptophan.

TRBJ2-2 | TRBV11-3 | CASSFSPGQGVGELFF
. | TRBV7-2 | CASSLGLAAFYEQYF
TRBJ1-2 | TRBV28 | CASIEVGAGLYGYTF
TRBJ1-2 | TRBV5-4 | CASSEGQTYGYTF
TRBJ2-3 | TRBV9 | CASKASGTDTQYF
TRBJ2-3 | TRBV2 | CASKVGREPTDTQYF
TRBJ1-5 | TRBV19 | CASSEFDRRDQPQHF
TRBJ1-5 | TRBV6-6 | CASRVGTDSNQPQHF
TRBJ2-7 | TRBV11-2 | CASSPSQGGEQYF
TRBJ1-1 | TRBV28 | CASSSRFLTEAFF
TRBJ1-2 | TRBV29-1 | CSVGGATNYGYTF
TRBJ1-5 | TRBV10-2 | CASSDLGNQPQHF
TRBJ2-2 | TRBV13 | CASSFTGGGTGELFF
TRBJ2-7 | TRBV5-1 | CASSTDGTSSYEQYF
TRBJ2-3 | TRBV4-2 | CASSPRREGTDTQYF
TRBJ1-2 | TRBV2 | CASRITGGYTF
TRBJ2-7 | TRBV7-9 | CASSIGDRRAEQYF